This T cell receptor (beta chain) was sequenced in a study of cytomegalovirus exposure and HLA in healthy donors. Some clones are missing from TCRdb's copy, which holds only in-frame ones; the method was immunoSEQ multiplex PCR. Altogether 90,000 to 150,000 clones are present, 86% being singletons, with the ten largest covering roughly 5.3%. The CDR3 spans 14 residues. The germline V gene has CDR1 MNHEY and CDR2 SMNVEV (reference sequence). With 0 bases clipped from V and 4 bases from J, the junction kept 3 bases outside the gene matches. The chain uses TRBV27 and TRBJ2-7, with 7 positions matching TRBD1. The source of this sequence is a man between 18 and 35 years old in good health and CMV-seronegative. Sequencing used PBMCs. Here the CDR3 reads CASSLSGTVYEQYF. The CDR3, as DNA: TGTGCCAGCAGTTTATCTGGGACAGTGTACGAGCAGTACTTC.